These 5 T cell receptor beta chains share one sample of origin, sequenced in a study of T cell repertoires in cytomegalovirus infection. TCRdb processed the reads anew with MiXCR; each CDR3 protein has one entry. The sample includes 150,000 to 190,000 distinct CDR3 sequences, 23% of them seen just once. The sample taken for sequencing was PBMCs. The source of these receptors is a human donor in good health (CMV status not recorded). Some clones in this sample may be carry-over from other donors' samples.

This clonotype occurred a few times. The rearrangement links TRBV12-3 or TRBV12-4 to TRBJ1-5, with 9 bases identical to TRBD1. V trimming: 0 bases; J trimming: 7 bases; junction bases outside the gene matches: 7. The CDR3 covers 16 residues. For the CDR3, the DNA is TGTGCCAGCAGTTTAGCGGGGGGACAGGGCGGACAGCCCCAGCATTTT. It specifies CASSLAGGQGGQPQHF.

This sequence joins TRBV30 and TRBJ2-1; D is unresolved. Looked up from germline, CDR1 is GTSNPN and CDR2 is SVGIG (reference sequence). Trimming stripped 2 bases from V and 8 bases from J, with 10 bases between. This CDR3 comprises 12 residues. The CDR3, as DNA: TGTGCCTGGAGTAGGCAAGTCGATGAGCAGTTCTTC. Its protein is CAWSRQVDEQFF.

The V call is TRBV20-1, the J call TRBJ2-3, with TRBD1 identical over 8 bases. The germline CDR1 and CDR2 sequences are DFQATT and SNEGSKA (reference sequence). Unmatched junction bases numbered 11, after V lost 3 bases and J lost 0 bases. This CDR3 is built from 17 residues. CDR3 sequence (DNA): TGCAGTGCTAGGGTGGACAGGGCCCACATTAGCACAGATACGCAGTATTTT. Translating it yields CSARVDRAHISTDTQYF.

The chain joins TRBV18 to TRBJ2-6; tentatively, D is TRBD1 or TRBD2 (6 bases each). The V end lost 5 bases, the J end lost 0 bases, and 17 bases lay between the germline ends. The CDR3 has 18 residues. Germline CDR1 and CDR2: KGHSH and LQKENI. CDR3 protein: CASSSRDTRSSGANVLTF. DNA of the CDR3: TGTGCCAGCTCATCGCGGGACACCCGGAGCTCTGGGGCCAACGTCCTGACTTTC.

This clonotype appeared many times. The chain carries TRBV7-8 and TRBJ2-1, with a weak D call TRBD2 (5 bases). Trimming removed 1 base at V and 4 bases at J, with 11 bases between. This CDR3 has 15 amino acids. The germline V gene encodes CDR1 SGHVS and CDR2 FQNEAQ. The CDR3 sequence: CASSLVRGYYNEQFF. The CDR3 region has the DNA TGTGCCAGCAGCTTAGTACGCGGGTATTACAATGAGCAGTTCTTC.